Shown below are 6 T cell receptor beta chains from a single sample sequenced in a study of cytomegalovirus exposure and HLA in healthy donors (dated by TCRdb to 2016 to 2017). Libraries were constructed by the immunoSEQ multiplex PCR assay. For the multiplex PCR, a mixture combining 60 forward primers for TCR Vbeta segments and 13 reverse primers for TCR Jbeta segments was used. TCRdb stores this immuneACCESS table with in-frame sequences only. Part of the clones is absent; in the studies checked, under half of the shortfall reflects unresolved V genes, and no reason is known for the rest. This sample holds about 160,000 clones; about 60% were observed only once. The ten biggest clones cover roughly 6.4% of the sample. Material: PBMCs. All receptors derive from a woman in her fifties or sixties in good health and CMV-seropositive.

This CDR3 is CASHSNYGYTF. Here the CDR3 DNA reads TGTGCCAGCCACAGTAACTATGGCTACACCTTC. The rearrangement joins TRBV28 to TRBJ1-2; D not resolved. The ends were cut back, 8 bases at V and 1 base at J, with 5 bases in the middle. The CDR3 loop spans 11 amino acids. The germline V gene encodes CDR1 MDHEN and CDR2 SYDVKM.

The V and J genes are TRBV7-2 and TRBJ1-4; D uncertain. Trimming left V 0 bases short and J 10 bases short, with 12 bases between. The germline V gene encodes CDR1 SGHTA and CDR2 FQGNSA. This CDR3 region has 14 residues. This chain's CDR3 is CASSLARDTRKLFF. CDR3 nucleotides: TGTGCCAGCAGCTTAGCGCGAGACACTCGAAAACTGTTTTTT.

V is TRBV2 and J is TRBJ2-5; 8 nucleotides agree with TRBD2. CDR1 and CDR2 (germline): SNHLY, FYNNEI. Trimming at V came to 7 bases and at J to 11 bases, leaving 15 bases not matched to a gene. The CDR3 is 14 residues long. CDR3 DNA sequence: TGTGCCAGCAAAGTCCGTCGGGAGGGCCAAGAGCAGTACTTC. Translated: CASKVRREGQEQYF.

The chain employs TRBV5-6 and TRBJ2-7; D is unresolved. Germline V CDR1 and CDR2: SGHDT, YYEEEE. This CDR3 is built from 15 residues. Trimming cost V 4 bases and J 2 bases, with 16 bases left between them. CDR3 bases: TGTGCCAGCAGCATCCGACTCCTTTCCACCTACGAGCAGTACTTC. It yields the protein CASSIRLLSTYEQYF.

This chain uses TRBV2 with TRBJ1-2; D call uncertain. Trimming left V 5 bases short and J 2 bases short, with 6 bases between. Germline V lookup: CDR1 SNHLY, CDR2 FYNNEI. CDR3 size: 12 residues. CDR3 bases: TGTGCCAGCAGTCAGGAAAACTATGGCTACACCTTC. Translated: CASSQENYGYTF. The full variable domain, completed using reference TRBV2 and TRBJ1-2, is EPEVTQTPSHQVTQMGQEVILRCVPISNHLYFYWYRQILGQKVEFLVSFYNNEISEKSEIFDDQFSVERPDGSNFTLKIRSTKLEDSAMYFCASSQENYGYTFGSGTRLTVV.

This clone has a single count. The chain is built from TRBV4-3 and TRBJ2-3, with D possibly being TRBD1 (6 bases). This CDR3 region has 15 residues. Trimming shortened V by 4 bases and J by 0 bases, and 11 bases separated the two germline ends. Germline lookup yields CDR1 LGHNA and CDR2 YSLEER. The CDR3 DNA is TGCGCCAGCAGCCTGGACAGCTCTAGCACAGATACGCAGTATTTT. As protein: CASSLDSSSTDTQYF.